This entry lists 30 T cell receptor beta chains sequenced from one sample in a study of OX40 agonist ivuxolimab in advanced cancers. Assay used: immunoSEQ multiplex PCR; TCRdb lists only in-frame clones, some missing. The table includes 65,000 to 85,000 clones, roughly 90% detected once. The source material was CD4+ or CD8+ T cells sorted from blood, sampled in a trial of the OX40 agonist ivuxolimab. The source of these receptors is an adult with an advanced solid tumor such as melanoma, head and neck, liver or kidney cancer.

The chain joins TRBV5-1 to TRBJ2-5; possibly TRBD2 for D (6 bases). Looked up from germline, CDR1 is SGHRS and CDR2 is YFSETQ. Trimming pared 0 bases from V and 4 bases from J, leaving 10 bases between. The CDR3 sequence is 14 residues long. CDR3 nucleotides: TGCGCCAGCAGCTTGGGGCTAGCGATAGAGACCCAGTACTTC. It specifies CASSLGLAIETQYF.

This chain links TRBV7-6 with TRBJ2-7, with TRBD2 matching 8 bases. Germline V gene lookup returns CDR1 SGHVS and CDR2 FNYEAQ. The CDR3 consists of 15 residues. The V and J ends lost 4 bases and 3 bases, in that order; junction bases with no gene match: 8. The CDR3 loop is CASSSVAGTGYEQYF. DNA for the CDR3: TGTGCCAGCAGCTCGGTAGCGGGAACGGGCTACGAGCAGTACTTC. Combining the CDR3 with reference TRBV7-6 and TRBJ2-7 gives the whole variable domain GAGVSQSPRYKVTKRGQDVALRCDPISGHVSLYWYRQALGQGPEFLTYFNYEAQQDKSGLPNDRFSAERPEGSISTLTIQRTEQRDSAMYRCASSSVAGTGYEQYFGPGTRLTVT.

This clone was detected only once. This chain uses TRBV5-1 with TRBJ1-3, with D hard to call. This CDR3 spans 15 amino acids. CDR1 and CDR2 (germline): SGHRS, YFSETQ. V shed 5 bases and J shed 4 bases, with 16 bases lying between them. CDR3 sequence reads: CASSSSGEAGNTIYF. The CDR3 DNA follows: TGCGCCAGCAGTTCCTCCGGGGAGGCAGGAAACACCATATATTTT.

The V and J genes are TRBV5-1 and TRBJ2-3; D may be TRBD2 (6 bases). Germline values: CDR1 SGHRS, CDR2 YFSETQ. V lost 4 bases and J 2 bases, leaving 17 bases between the germline ends. The CDR3 is 16 amino acids. CDR3 loop: CASSIEGDSNTDTQYF. The CDR3 DNA follows: TGCGCCAGCAGCATTGAAGGGGACTCCAACACAGATACGCAGTATTTT.

The CDR3 nucleotides read TGTGCCAGCGCTCGAGGAACAGGGCGAACCGGGGAGCTGTTTTTT. Protein product: CASARGTGRTGELFF. V usage is TRBV6-5 and J usage is TRBJ2-2; D is perhaps TRBD1 (6 bases). The CDR3 contains 15 residues. V was trimmed by 8 bases and J by 5 bases, leaving 18 bases between them. Germline V lookup: CDR1 MNHEY, CDR2 SVGAGI.

The V gene is TRBV2, the J gene TRBJ1-4; D gene unclear. The germline V and J ends were trimmed by 3 bases and 8 bases, with 13 bases remaining between them. The CDR3 length is 14 residues. From germline, CDR1 is SNHLY and CDR2 FYNNEI. CDR3 in amino acids: CASSDPGVGEKLFF. In DNA form, the CDR3 reads TGTGCCAGCAGTGACCCCGGGGTTGGCGAAAAACTGTTTTTT.

V gene TRBV19 combines with J gene TRBJ1-5, with D tentatively TRBD1 (5 bases). CDR3 length: 14 residues. Germline V lookup: CDR1 LNHDA, CDR2 SQIVND (reference sequence). V lost 3 bases and J lost 2, with 8 bases in between. CDR3 DNA: TGTGCCAGTAGTATCTTAGGGGGCAATCAGCCCCAGCATTTT. Translating gives CASSILGGNQPQHF.

The chain carries TRBV30 and TRBJ1-4, with a tentative D call TRBD1 (6 bases). The germline gives CDR1 GTSNPN, CDR2 SVGIG (reference sequence). V lost 0 bases and J lost 0, with 20 bases in between. This CDR3 contains 19 residues. CDR3 DNA sequence: TGTGCCTGGAGTGTAGATGGGGGCCCCTTTTTTCCAACTAATGAAAAACTGTTTTTT. Translated: CAWSVDGGPFFPTNEKLFF.

This chain links TRBV7-2 with TRBJ1-6, with D perhaps matching TRBD1 (5 bases). Germline V gene data show CDR1 as SGHTA and CDR2 as FQGNSA. This CDR3 spans 15 amino acids. Trimming pared 4 bases from V and 6 bases from J, leaving 13 bases between. The CDR3 reads CASSSPSGGNSPLHF. DNA of the CDR3: TGTGCCAGCAGCTCCCCCTCGGGGGGTAATTCACCCCTCCACTTT. The variable domain in full, completed from reference TRBV7-2 and TRBJ1-6, reads GAGVSQSPSNKVTEKGKDVELRCDPISGHTALYWYRQSLGQGLEFLIYFQGNSAPDKSGLPSDRFSAERTGGSVSTLTIQRTQQEDSAVYLCASSSPSGGNSPLHFGNGTRLTVT.

In nucleotides, the CDR3 is TGTGCCAGCAGCCGAGTAGTAGACACTGAAGCTTTCTTT. It is translated as CASSRVVDTEAFF. The V call is TRBV2, the J call TRBJ1-1; D is unresolved. Trimming removed 6 bases at V and 3 bases at J, with 11 bases between. Germline-derived CDR1 and CDR2 are SNHLY and FYNNEI. CDR3 length equals 13 residues.

As for this clone: Sequence at one end of the junction differs from germline and may be a read error. The chain has TRBV7-9 and TRBJ1-1; D gene ambiguous. Germline V lookup: CDR1 SEHNR, CDR2 FQNEAQ (reference sequence). The length of the CDR3 is 16 residues. This CDR3 reads CASTLINGRTNTEAFF. The CDR3 coding sequence is TGTGCCAGCACCTTAATAAACGGGAGGACGAACACTGAAGCTTTCTTT.

This clone was seen a single time. CDR3 protein: CASSDFKRPSTDTQYF. The CDR3 region has the DNA TGTGCCAGCAGTGATTTTAAGCGGCCAAGCACAGATACGCAGTATTTT. The chain combines TRBV2 with TRBJ2-3, with D perhaps TRBD2 (5 bases). The germline gives CDR1 SNHLY, CDR2 FYNNEI. The CDR3 loop spans 16 amino acids. V was trimmed by 3 bases and J by 0 bases, leaving 13 bases between them.

V gene TRBV15 combines with J gene TRBJ2-5; possible D gene TRBD1, 5 bases. The CDR3 runs 14 residues. V shed 0 bases and J shed 2 bases, with 7 bases lying between them. Germline V CDR1 and CDR2: LNHNV, YYDKDF (reference sequence). The CDR3 coding sequence is TGTGCCACCAGCAGAGATAGACAGCAAGAGACCCAGTACTTC. It yields the protein CATSRDRQQETQYF. The variable domain in full, with the rest retrieved from reference TRBV15 and TRBJ2-5, is DAMVIQNPRYQVTQFGKPVTLSCSQTLNHNVMYWYQQKSSQAPKLLFHYYDKDFNNEADTPDNFQSRRPNTSFCFLDIRSPGLGDTAMYLCATSRDRQQETQYFGPGTRLLVL.

The V and J genes are TRBV5-5 and TRBJ2-7; tentatively, D is TRBD2 (5 bases). Germline V gene lookup returns CDR1 SGHKS and CDR2 YYEKEE (reference sequence). V shed 0 bases and J shed 6 bases, with 16 bases lying between them. This CDR3 comprises 15 residues. In nucleotides, the CDR3 is TGTGCCAGCAGCTTGGAACTCAGAATGAGGGCCGAGCAGTACTTC. Protein sequence: CASSLELRMRAEQYF.

The gene calls are TRBV7-3 and TRBJ2-7; 7 bases line up with TRBD1. Germline values: CDR1 SGHTA, CDR2 FQGTGA. The J segment lost 4 bases and the V segment lost 6 bases, leaving 6 bases of the junction unmatched. The CDR3 is made up of 13 amino acids. CDR3 in amino acids: CASSWDSRYEQYF. The DNA for the CDR3 is TGTGCCAGCAGTTGGGACAGTAGGTACGAGCAGTACTTC. Filled out from reference TRBV7-3 and TRBJ2-7, the complete variable domain reads GAGVSQTPSNKVTEKGKYVELRCDPISGHTALYWYRQSLGQGPEFLIYFQGTGAADDSGLPNDRFFAVRPEGSVSTLKIQRTERGDSAVYLCASSWDSRYEQYFGPGTRLTVT.

The chain recombines TRBV6-5 with TRBJ1-5; 7 bases are shared with TRBD1. V lost 6 bases and J lost 4; bases outside the gene matches: 3. Germline V lookup: CDR1 MNHEY, CDR2 SVGAGI. This CDR3 region has 13 residues. CDR3 sequence: CASRGTENQPQHF. The CDR3 nucleotides are TGTGCCAGCAGGGGGACAGAAAATCAGCCCCAGCATTTT.

The rearrangement uses TRBV10-2 and TRBJ2-7, with a weak D call TRBD2 (5 bases). In germline, CDR1 is WSHSY, CDR2 SAAADI. The ends were cut back, 5 bases at V and 6 bases at J, with 20 bases in the middle. The CDR3 runs 15 residues. CDR3 in DNA: TGCGCCAGCAGTTTCGGTTCTGATCTCGGGGTCGAGCAGTACTTC. It yields the protein CASSFGSDLGVEQYF.

This chain uses TRBV19 with TRBJ1-6; TRBD1 might be the D (5 bases). The CDR3 sequence is 16 residues long. Germline V gives CDR1 LNHDA, CDR2 SQIVND (reference sequence). V lost 10 bases, J lost 7 bases, and 23 bases lay in between. The CDR3 region has the DNA TGTGCCACTCGAAACCTCGGGACGTCACTAAATTCACCCCTCCACTTT. Protein: CATRNLGTSLNSPLHF.

The chain recombines TRBV7-3 with TRBJ2-3, with 12 bases aligning to TRBD2. J gave up 0 bases and V 5 bases, and 6 bases lay outside the gene matches. CDR3 size: 17 residues. Germline values: CDR1 SGHTA, CDR2 FQGTGA. The CDR3 coding sequence is TGTGCCAGCAGCCCCCGGACTAGCGGGGCTAGCACAGATACGCAGTATTTT. Protein product: CASSPRTSGASTDTQYF.

The chain recombines TRBV28 with TRBJ2-1, with D possibly being TRBD1 (6 bases). V lost 6 bases and J lost 4, with 7 bases in between. In germline, CDR1 is MDHEN, CDR2 SYDVKM. The CDR3 has 12 residues. The CDR3 reads CASRDRYNEQFF. The DNA for the CDR3 is TGTGCCAGCAGGGACAGATACAATGAGCAGTTCTTC.

This sequence joins TRBV19 and TRBJ1-2, with 11 bases lining up with TRBD1. Looked up from germline, CDR1 is LNHDA and CDR2 is SQIVND (reference sequence). V was pared by 7 bases and J by 1 base, with 5 bases of the junction left unmatched. The CDR3 length is 15 residues. CDR3 DNA: TGTGCCAGTAAGGACAGGGGGCAGGATAACTATGGCTACACCTTC. Its translation: CASKDRGQDNYGYTF.

The rearrangement uses TRBV6-5 and TRBJ1-2; possibly TRBD1 for D (5 bases). The CDR3 length is 14 residues. Trimming removed 8 bases at V and 8 bases at J, with 21 bases between. Germline CDR1 MNHEY, CDR2 SVGAGI. The chain's CDR3 is CASGRPGPWEGYTF. The CDR3 nucleotides are TGTGCCAGCGGGAGACCGGGACCCTGGGAAGGCTACACCTTC.

The V and J genes are TRBV29-1 and TRBJ2-1; 9 nucleotides line up with TRBD2. The germline V gene has CDR1 SQVTM and CDR2 ANQGSEA. After removal of 2 bases from V and 4 bases from J, the junction contained 3 bases not matched to a gene. The CDR3 has 14 residues. The CDR3 here is CSVERAGGYNEQFF. The CDR3 nucleotides read TGCAGCGTTGAAAGGGCGGGGGGGTACAATGAGCAGTTCTTC.

V usage is TRBV25-1 and J usage is TRBJ2-3, with a tentative D call TRBD1 (6 bases). Trimming took off 7 bases at V and 2 bases at J, with 10 bases between the two ends. The CDR3 is 13 residues long. Germline V gives CDR1 MGHDK, CDR2 SYGVNS. CDR3 residues: CASTGTTTDTQYF. In DNA form, the CDR3 reads TGTGCCAGCACCGGGACAACCACAGATACGCAGTATTTT.

The chain uses TRBV6-4 and TRBJ2-1, with a tentative D call TRBD2 (5 bases). The CDR3 has 21 amino acids. Per germline, CDR1 MRHNA and CDR2 SNTAGT. V lost 2 bases to trimming and J lost 4 bases, with 30 bases between them. DNA for the CDR3: TGTGCCAGCAGTGACGAGCTACCGTGGATGGCGGGTGGCGGAAGGTACAATGAGCAGTTCTTC. This codes for CASSDELPWMAGGGRYNEQFF.

The sample holds one count of this clone. The rearrangement links TRBV5-1 to TRBJ1-1; TRBD1 agrees at 7 bases. From germline, CDR1 is SGHRS and CDR2 YFSETQ. The CDR3 sequence is 15 residues long. J lost 6 bases, V lost 4 bases, and 12 bases had no gene match. In DNA, the CDR3 is TGCGCCAGCAGCCTTGACAGGGTATTTGCTTCTGAAGCTTTCTTT. Protein: CASSLDRVFASEAFF.

V is TRBV11-3 and J is TRBJ2-2; a possible D gene is TRBD1 (6 bases). CDR1 and CDR2 (germline): SGHNT, YENEEA. There are 17 residues in the CDR3. The V and J ends lost 3 bases and 7 bases respectively, with 21 bases between them. CDR3 in amino acids: CASSFDIGYRADGELFF. CDR3 coding DNA: TGTGCCAGCAGCTTTGACATTGGATACAGGGCGGACGGGGAGCTGTTTTTT. The entire variable domain, with the rest obtained from reference TRBV11-3 and TRBJ2-2, is as follows: EAGVVQSPRYKIIEKKQPVAFWCNPISGHNTLYWYLQNLGQGPELLIRYENEEAVDDSQLPKDRFSAERLKGVDSTLKIQPAELGDSAVYLCASSFDIGYRADGELFFGEGSRLTVL.

The rearrangement links TRBV5-4 to TRBJ2-2; D is possibly TRBD1 (6 bases). This CDR3 has 13 amino acids. With 4 bases removed from V and 4 bases from J, the gap between germline ends came to 8 bases. Germline CDR1 is SGHNT and CDR2 is YYREEE (reference sequence). CDR3 in amino acids: CASSARGTGELFF. CDR3 bases: TGTGCCAGCAGCGCCAGGGGCACCGGGGAGCTGTTTTTT.

The gene calls are TRBV14 and TRBJ1-1, with no clear D. Trimming took 1 base from V and 0 from J, leaving 6 bases between them. The CDR3 sequence is 14 residues long. The germline gives CDR1 SGHDN, CDR2 FVKESK. The CDR3 coding sequence is TGTGCCAGCAGCCAAGTAGTAATGAACACTGAAGCTTTCTTT. Its protein product is CASSQVVMNTEAFF.

The V call is TRBV10-3, the J call TRBJ2-2; 7 bases are a match to TRBD2. V was clipped by 8 bases and J by 3 bases; unmatched bases: 12. The CDR3 length is 16 residues. Germline V gene data show CDR1 as ENHRY and CDR2 as SYGVKD. As DNA, the CDR3 is TGTGCCATCCCGGTGAGGGAAGCGGGGCACACCGGGGAGCTGTTTTTT. Its translation is CAIPVREAGHTGELFF.